The 20 T cell receptor beta chains reported below all come from one sample, sequenced in a study of blood T cell repertoires in COVID-19. Only in-frame clones appear in the TCRdb table, and some are missing; sequencing was by immunoSEQ multiplex PCR. The table includes hundreds of thousands of clones, approximately 78% detected once. The specimen sequenced was peripheral blood. These receptors all come from a woman aged 55-75 years with active or convalescent COVID-19.

V usage is TRBV2 and J usage is TRBJ1-5, with TRBD1 identical over 10 bases. Germline V gives CDR1 SNHLY, CDR2 FYNNEI. V lost 5 bases and J lost 1; bases outside the gene matches: 8. The length of the CDR3 is 17 residues. In DNA, the CDR3 is TGTGCCAGCAGTTCCCGGACAGGGGGAGGCAGCAATCAGCCCCAGCATTTT. As protein: CASSSRTGGGSNQPQHF.

CDR3 in amino acids: CASSQRLDSLNTGELFF. As DNA, the CDR3 is TGTGCCAGCAGCCAACGATTGGACAGCTTGAACACCGGGGAGCTGTTTTTT. The chain is built from TRBV14 and TRBJ2-2; maybe TRBD1 (6 bases). The CDR3 extends over 17 amino acids. The V end lost 2 bases, the J end lost 1 base, and 14 bases lay between the germline ends. The germline V gene encodes CDR1 SGHDN and CDR2 FVKESK.

A remark on this clone: One end of the junction is discordant with germline, which a read error may explain. Other DNA variants within this sample encode the same CDR3. This chain links TRBV2 with TRBJ1-1; the D is unclear. CDR3 length: 16 amino acids. Germline V gives CDR1 SNHLY, CDR2 FYNNEI. CDR3 nucleotides: TGTGCCAGCAGTCCCCCTACTGACACCATGAACACTGAAGCCTTCTTT. This translates into CASSPPTDTMNTEAFF.

The chain carries TRBV2 and TRBJ2-7; D is unresolved. The CDR3 has 12 residues. The germline CDR1 and CDR2 sequences are SNHLY and FYNNEI. With 5 bases removed from V and 9 bases from J, the gap between germline ends came to 14 bases. In DNA form, the CDR3 reads TGTGCCAGCAGTATATACCGCCACGGGCAGTACTTC. Its translation: CASSIYRHGQYF.

The V call is TRBV9, the J call TRBJ1-1; D is ambiguous. The CDR3 runs to 12 residues. Trimming removed 1 base from V and 3 bases from J, with 4 bases in between. Germline V gene data show CDR1 as SGDLS and CDR2 as YYNGEE. CDR3 residues: CASSVLDTEAFF. CDR3 DNA: TGTGCCAGCAGCGTACTCGACACTGAAGCTTTCTTT.

In this sample, this clone turned up once. The genes are TRBV7-8 and TRBJ1-2; TRBD1 is a possible D gene (5 bases). Deletions cut 5 bases from V and 0 bases from J, with 13 bases between. The CDR3 sequence is 15 residues long. Germline assignment: CDR1 SGHVS and CDR2 FQNEAQ. The CDR3 bases are TGTGCCAGCAGCCGGGGCAGCACAGCTAACTATGGCTACACCTTC. Residues: CASSRGSTANYGYTF.

The V and J genes are TRBV28 and TRBJ2-1, with 13 bases identical to TRBD2. The CDR3 runs 15 residues. Germline CDR1 MDHEN, CDR2 SYDVKM. J gave up 8 bases and V 6 bases, and 7 bases lay outside the gene matches. CDR3: CASSPTSGGVYEQFF. The CDR3 DNA sequence: TGTGCCAGCAGCCCTACTAGCGGGGGGGTCTATGAGCAGTTCTTC.

J is TRBJ2-5 and V is TRBV2; D is possibly TRBD1 (5 bases). The CDR3 is 14 amino acids. Germline CDR1 SNHLY, CDR2 FYNNEI. The ends were cut back, 4 bases at V and 4 bases at J, with 13 bases in the middle. The CDR3 protein is CASSGATGRETQYF. DNA for the CDR3: TGTGCCAGCAGTGGGGCTACAGGACGAGAGACCCAGTACTTC.

The V gene is TRBV24-1, the J gene TRBJ1-1; 10 nucleotides match TRBD1. The CDR3 runs 22 residues. Unmatched junction bases numbered 21, after V lost 2 bases and J lost 1 base. Germline CDR1 is KGHDR and CDR2 is SFDVKD. The CDR3 reads CATSDSGLKIIDRGRGNTEAFF. The CDR3, as DNA: TGTGCCACCAGTGATTCTGGGCTTAAGATTATTGACAGGGGGCGGGGGAACACTGAAGCTTTCTTT.

The chain carries TRBV9 and TRBJ2-5; 10 bases map to TRBD2. CDR3 size: 15 residues. CDR1 is SGDLS, CDR2 YYNGEE, per germline. The trim removed 6 bases at V and 3 bases at J, leaving 8 bases unmatched. CDR3 residues: CASTSAGGPKETQYF. As DNA, the CDR3 is TGTGCCAGCACCTCAGCGGGGGGGCCTAAAGAGACCCAGTACTTC.

The rearrangement links TRBV27 to TRBJ1-3, with TRBD1 matching 8 bases. Trimming took 6 bases from V and 1 from J; bases not matched to a gene: 8. Germline CDR1 reads MNHEY; CDR2 reads SMNVEV (reference sequence). This CDR3 comprises 16 residues. The chain's CDR3 is CASSPGTGLSGNTIYF. The CDR3 region has the DNA TGTGCCAGCAGCCCCGGGACAGGTCTTTCTGGAAACACCATATATTTT.

As DNA, the CDR3 is TGTGCCATCAGTGGGGAGTCGGGGAGGGATTCACCCCTCCACTTT. Amino acids: CAISGESGRDSPLHF. The chain joins TRBV10-3 to TRBJ1-6; D unclear. The V gene's germline CDR1 is ENHRY and CDR2 SYGVKD. This CDR3 is built from 15 residues. V was shortened by 4 bases and J by 8 bases, with 15 bases between the two germline ends.

V usage is TRBV11-3 and J usage is TRBJ1-6; TRBD1 aligns across 8 bases. This CDR3 spans 15 amino acids. Losses at the gene ends were 1 base for V and 7 bases for J; bases not matched to a gene: 3. Germline assignment: CDR1 SGHNT and CDR2 YENEEA. The CDR3 loop reads CASSLGRGRNSPLHF. CDR3 in DNA: TGTGCCAGCAGCTTAGGCAGGGGGCGAAATTCACCCCTCCACTTT.

J is TRBJ1-3 and V is TRBV6-5; perhaps TRBD1 as D (5 bases). The ends were cut back, 4 bases at V and 0 bases at J, with 7 bases in the middle. CDR1 and CDR2 from the germline V gene are MNHEY and SVGAGI. The CDR3 spans 14 residues. DNA for the CDR3: TGTGCCAGCAGTTCCACAGGCTCTGGAAACACCATATATTTT. Its protein product is CASSSTGSGNTIYF.

The V gene is TRBV2, the J gene TRBJ2-7; D uncertain. Trimming stripped 6 bases from V and 3 bases from J, with 9 bases between. The CDR3 spans 12 residues. Germline CDR1 and CDR2: SNHLY and FYNNEI. Here the CDR3 DNA reads TGTGCCAGCAGCAACGAGTTCTACGAGCAGTACTTC. It encodes CASSNEFYEQYF.

The chain is built from TRBV9 and TRBJ1-1; TRBD1 matches 10 bases. In germline, CDR1 is SGDLS, CDR2 YYNGEE. The CDR3 spans 15 residues. After removal of 4 bases from V and 5 bases from J, the junction contained 8 bases not matched to a gene. The CDR3 DNA is TGTGCCAGCAGCTTTCGACAGGGGGCGAGTACTGAAGCTTTCTTT. The encoded protein is CASSFRQGASTEAFF.

The chain couples TRBV9 to TRBJ2-5; 13 positions agree with TRBD2. Germline lookup yields CDR1 SGDLS and CDR2 YYNGEE. This CDR3 region has 16 residues. With V trimmed by 0 bases and J by 2 bases, 1 base remained unmatched. CDR3: CASSVGTSGGQETQYF. CDR3 nucleotides: TGTGCCAGCAGCGTAGGGACTAGCGGGGGTCAAGAGACCCAGTACTTC.

The rearrangement joins TRBV28 to TRBJ1-5; tentatively, D is TRBD1 (6 bases). This CDR3 spans 16 amino acids. V shed 7 bases and J shed 2 bases, with 18 bases lying between them. Germline V gene sequence: CDR1 MDHEN, CDR2 SYDVKM. The CDR3 sequence is CASNSPPWTGNQPQHF. As DNA, the CDR3 is TGTGCCAGCAATTCCCCGCCTTGGACAGGCAATCAGCCCCAGCATTTT.

This rearrangement joins TRBV5-1 to TRBJ1-1; 7 positions match TRBD1. The CDR3 is 11 residues long. The V gene end was trimmed by 8 bases and the J gene end by 5 bases; junction bases not matched to a gene: 3. Germline V CDR1 and CDR2: SGHRS, YFSETQ. The CDR3 here is CASNRGTEAFF. The CDR3 nucleotides are TGCGCCAGTAACAGGGGAACTGAAGCTTTCTTT.

The chain uses TRBV18 and TRBJ1-3; 7 bases align to TRBD1. The junction had 11 bases not matched to a gene; V was cut back by 2 bases and J by 7 bases. CDR1 KGHSH and CDR2 LQKENI come from the germline V gene. The CDR3 is 16 residues long. The CDR3 region is CASSPNTGTEINTIYF. The DNA for the CDR3 is TGTGCCAGCTCACCAAATACCGGGACAGAGATCAACACCATATATTTT.